These 5 T cell receptor beta chains came from one sample sequenced in a study of control samples from healthy donors and cancer patients. Libraries were prepared by immunoSEQ multiplex PCR; TCRdb keeps only in-frame clonotypes and omits some of them. This sample has approximately 170,000 clones, with about 90% found just once. Sequencing used blood. These receptors all stem from a woman in her forties or fifties in good health.

V gene TRBV6-5 combines with J gene TRBJ1-5; 7 bases match TRBD1. The germline CDR1 and CDR2 sequences are MNHEY and SVGAGI. J was trimmed by 3 bases and V by 11 bases; bases with no gene match: 4. The CDR3 is made up of 12 amino acids. The CDR3 DNA sequence: TGTGCCGTAGGGACAGTCAATCAGCCCCAGCATTTT. This codes for CAVGTVNQPQHF.

The chain joins TRBV5-1 to TRBJ1-3; D uncertain. Between the trimmed V and J ends, which lost 4 bases and 0 bases, there was a span of 8 bases. Per germline, CDR1 SGHRS and CDR2 YFSETQ. This CDR3 contains 14 residues. CDR3 coding DNA: TGCGCCAGCAGCCCGAGAGCCTCTGGAAACACCATATATTTT. It specifies CASSPRASGNTIYF.

The rearrangement joins TRBV5-6 to TRBJ2-3, with 9 positions matching TRBD1. Germline trimming cut 0 bases from V and 3 bases from J; bases unmatched to any gene: 8. This CDR3 has 17 residues. From germline, CDR1 is SGHDT and CDR2 YYEEEE. This CDR3 reads CASSLAPGQGWTDTQYF. The CDR3 DNA reads as TGTGCCAGCAGCTTGGCTCCGGGACAGGGTTGGACAGATACGCAGTATTTT.

V is TRBV5-8 and J is TRBJ2-1, with TRBD2 matching over 10 bases. With 9 bases clipped from V and 6 bases from J, the junction kept 9 bases outside the gene matches. This CDR3 comprises 14 residues. CDR1 is SGHTS and CDR2 is YDEGEE in the germline V gene. CDR3 amino acids: CATLTSGRGNEQFF. For the CDR3, the DNA is TGTGCCACTCTCACGAGCGGGAGGGGCAATGAGCAGTTCTTC.

The chain has TRBV10-3 and TRBJ1-1; 11 bases match TRBD1. Germline V gives CDR1 ENHRY, CDR2 SYGVKD. V trimming: 6 bases; J trimming: 4 bases; junction bases outside the gene matches: 10. This CDR3 region has 16 residues. Here the CDR3 reads CAIRGDRGNRFTEAFF. In DNA, the CDR3 is TGTGCCATCAGGGGGGACAGGGGGAATCGTTTCACTGAAGCTTTCTTT.